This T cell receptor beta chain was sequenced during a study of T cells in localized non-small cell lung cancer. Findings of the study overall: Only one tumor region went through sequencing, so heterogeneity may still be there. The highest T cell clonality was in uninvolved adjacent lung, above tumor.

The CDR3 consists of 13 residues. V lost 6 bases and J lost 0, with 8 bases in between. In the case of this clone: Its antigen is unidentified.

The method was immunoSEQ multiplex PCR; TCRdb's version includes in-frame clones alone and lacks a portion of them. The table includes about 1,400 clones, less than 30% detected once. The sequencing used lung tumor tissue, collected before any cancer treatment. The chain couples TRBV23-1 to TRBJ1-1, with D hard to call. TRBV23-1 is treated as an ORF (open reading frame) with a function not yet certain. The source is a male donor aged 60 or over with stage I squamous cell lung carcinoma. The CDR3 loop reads CASSPSVNTEAFF. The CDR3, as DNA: TGCGCCAGCAGCCCTTCAGTGAACACTGAAGCTTTCTTT.